The 2 T cell receptor beta chains given below trace back to one sample, sequenced in a study of blood T cells in healthy people across ages. PCR was performed a second time for about 7 to 11 cycles using a sample-barcoded 5' primer and a J-beta primer mix. One entry per CDR3 protein, called by TCRdb with MiXCR from the 5' RACE reads. The table records around 1,000,000 distinct CDR3 sequences, under 40% of them present only once. Material: blood. The origin of the receptors is a man aged 18 to 29 in good health.

This clonotype was seen only once. The rearrangement joins TRBV5-5 to TRBJ2-1; no clear D gene. Germline-derived CDR1 and CDR2 are SGHKS and YYEKEE (reference sequence). Trimming left V 2 bases short and J 7 bases short, with 13 bases between. This CDR3 spans 14 amino acids. CDR3 in DNA: TGTGCCAGCAGCTTACTGTCAGCGAATAATGAGCAGTTCTTC. Amino acids: CASSLLSANNEQFF.

The chain joins TRBV11-1 to TRBJ2-7; 8 bases fit TRBD1. CDR3 length: 16 amino acids. CDR1 and CDR2 (germline): SGHAT, FQDESV (reference sequence). J gave up 4 bases and V 3 bases, and 11 bases lay outside the gene matches. The CDR3 spells CASSFPADREEYEQYF. CDR3 DNA: TGTGCCAGCAGCTTCCCCGCGGACAGGGAAGAATACGAGCAGTACTTC.